The clone carrying this TCR beta chain came up a few times. What it binds is unknown. The CDR3 length is 14 residues. Trimming removed 0 bases from V and 4 bases from J, with 7 bases in between. The germline V gene has CDR1 LGHNA and CDR2 YSLEER. This specimen belongs to a study of T cells after yellow fever vaccination. General study results and limits: The CD4 compartment and the CD8 compartment contained a small share of clonotypes in common.

The TCR cDNA carried a universal primer site and UMIs from 5'RACE template switching. TCRdb re-called the 5' RACE reads through MiXCR, storing one row per CDR3 protein. The table records hundreds of thousands of distinct CDR3 sequences, approximately 13% of them present only once. Sequencing used PBMCs, obtained on the day of the yellow fever booster vaccination. This receptor was taken from a man aged 25 to 40 who received the YFV17D yellow fever vaccine. V is TRBV4-3 and J is TRBJ2-1; D is undetermined. CDR3 nucleotides: TGCGCCAGCAGCCAAGAGCCCGGTTACAATGAGCAGTTCTTC. Amino acids: CASSQEPGYNEQFF.